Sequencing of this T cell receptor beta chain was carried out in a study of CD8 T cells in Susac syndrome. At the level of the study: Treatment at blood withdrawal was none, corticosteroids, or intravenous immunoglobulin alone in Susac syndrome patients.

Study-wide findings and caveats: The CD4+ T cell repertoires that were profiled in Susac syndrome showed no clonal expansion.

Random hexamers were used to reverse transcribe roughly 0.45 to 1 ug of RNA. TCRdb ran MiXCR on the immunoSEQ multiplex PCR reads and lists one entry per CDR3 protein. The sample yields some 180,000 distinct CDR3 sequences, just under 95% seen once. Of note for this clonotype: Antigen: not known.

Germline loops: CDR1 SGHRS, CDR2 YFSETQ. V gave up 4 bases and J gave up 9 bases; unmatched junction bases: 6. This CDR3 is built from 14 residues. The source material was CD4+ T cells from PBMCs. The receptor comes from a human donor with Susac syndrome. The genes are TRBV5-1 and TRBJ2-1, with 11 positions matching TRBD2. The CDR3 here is CASSPTSGRFEQFF. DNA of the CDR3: TGCGCCAGCAGCCCCACTAGCGGGAGATTTGAGCAGTTCTTC.